One and the same sample provided the 27 T cell receptor beta chains below, sequenced in a study of CD8 T cells in ankylosing spondylitis. Study outcomes and limitations: Roughly eight highly homologous variants made up a TCR beta motif that seemed to typify ankylosing spondylitis blood.

What these receptors recognize is not known. TCRdb recomputed calls from the 5' RACE reads with MiXCR, one row per CDR3 protein. The table records 200,000 to 250,000 distinct CDR3 sequences, around 18% of them present only once. Sample: blood, either unsorted or a sorted T cell fraction (not recorded which). These TCRs come from a male donor with ankylosing spondylitis.

This clonotype was found a few times. V gene TRBV4-3 combines with J gene TRBJ2-7; the D gene is possibly TRBD2 (6 bases). Germline-derived CDR1 and CDR2 are LGHNA and YSLEER. The CDR3 consists of 17 residues. V lost 0 bases, J lost 1 base, and 16 bases lay in between. The CDR3 nucleotides are TGCGCCAGCAGCCAAGATGGAGGGCTAGGTGGGTCCTACGAGCAGTACTTC. It yields the protein CASSQDGGLGGSYEQYF.

This clonotype was observed a handful of times. The chain couples TRBV28 to TRBJ2-6; tentatively, D is TRBD1 or TRBD2 (5 bases each). CDR1 is MDHEN, CDR2 SYDVKM, per germline. The CDR3 length is 17 residues. The V gene lost 4 bases and the J gene lost 2 bases, with 15 bases spanning the gap. The DNA of the CDR3 is TGTGCCAGCAGTTCCGGGACCTTCACCGCTGGGGCCAACGTCCTGACTTTC. Translated: CASSSGTFTAGANVLTF.

The J gene is TRBJ1-1, the V gene TRBV29-1; 7 bases fit TRBD1. In germline, CDR1 is SQVTM, CDR2 ANQGSEA. Germline trimming cut 7 bases from V and 3 bases from J; bases unmatched to any gene: 11. The CDR3 is 14 amino acids. DNA for the CDR3: TGCAGCGCGTACAGGGGTACGGAGGACACTGAAGCTTTCTTT. Its translation: CSAYRGTEDTEAFF.

At least ten counts were recorded for this clonotype. This chain joins TRBV4-3 and TRBJ2-3, with 7 bases matching TRBD2. Germline values: CDR1 LGHNA, CDR2 YSLEER. The trim removed 0 bases at V and 5 bases at J, leaving 14 bases unmatched. This CDR3 has 18 residues. The CDR3 is CASSQEGGSRELGDTQYF. The CDR3 DNA reads TGCGCCAGCAGCCAAGAAGGAGGGTCGCGGGAGTTAGGAGATACGCAGTATTTT.

The chain is built from TRBV12-3 or TRBV12-4 and TRBJ1-2, with D unresolved. The CDR3 spans 11 residues. Trimming took off 10 bases at V and 4 bases at J, with 10 bases between the two ends. The CDR3 is CATRTAYGYTF. CDR3 bases: TGTGCCACACGGACGGCCTATGGCTACACCTTC.

This chain uses TRBV4-2 with TRBJ2-6; the D is unclear. The CDR3 has 16 residues. Per the germline V gene, CDR1 is LGHNA and CDR2 is YNFKEQ. The V end was cut by 4 bases, the J end by 4 bases, with 14 bases between. The CDR3 DNA reads TGTGCCAGCAGCCCAGAGTTTGTGAACGGGGCCAACGTCCTGACTTTC. Translating gives CASSPEFVNGANVLTF.

This clonotype was observed a handful of times. This chain uses TRBV10-2 with TRBJ2-4; D may correspond to TRBD1 or TRBD2 (6 bases each). The CDR3 spans 17 residues. CDR1 and CDR2 from the germline V gene are WSHSY and SAAADI. V was clipped by 10 bases and J by 1 base, with 23 bases between them. CDR3 amino acids: CATDKSPGGAAKNIQYF. The CDR3 DNA is TGCGCCACCGATAAAAGCCCCGGGGGCGCGGCCAAAAACATTCAGTACTTC.

This clonotype was seen ten or more times. This sequence joins TRBV29-1 and TRBJ2-5; a possible D gene is TRBD1 (7 bases). V dropped 6 bases and J dropped 5 bases, with 22 bases sitting between them. Germline CDR1 is SQVTM and CDR2 is ANQGSEA. This CDR3 has 15 residues. The CDR3 is CSVDLRGVRGETQYF. The CDR3 nucleotides are TGCAGCGTAGACCTAAGGGGGGTCAGGGGGGAGACCCAGTACTTC.

The rearrangement links TRBV20-1 to TRBJ1-1; possibly TRBD1 for D (6 bases). The CDR3 sequence is 17 residues long. Trimming shortened V by 3 bases and J by 0 bases, and 20 bases separated the two germline ends. Germline V gene lookup returns CDR1 DFQATT and CDR2 SNEGSKA (reference sequence). The CDR3 sequence is CSASNAQGRGMNTEAFF. CDR3 bases: TGCAGTGCTAGTAACGCCCAGGGGAGGGGGATGAACACTGAAGCTTTCTTT.

The rearrangement links TRBV12-5 to TRBJ1-2; 10 nucleotides agree with TRBD1. The CDR3 totals 14 residues. The V segment lost 1 base and the J segment 6 bases; nucleotides outside the gene matches: 2. Germline loops: CDR1 LGHNT, CDR2 FRNRAP. CDR3 bases: TGTGCTAGTGGTTTGGCGACAGGGGGCGATGGCTACACCTTC. Its protein is CASGLATGGDGYTF.

In its sample, this clonotype was seen many times. The genes are TRBV7-9 and TRBJ2-1; D is possibly TRBD1 (6 bases). This CDR3 region has 16 residues. Looked up from germline, CDR1 is SEHNR and CDR2 is FQNEAQ (reference sequence). V lost 5 bases to trimming and J lost 5 bases, with 19 bases between them. The CDR3 nucleotides read TGTGCCAGCAGCGCTATACAGGGACGGGATCACAATGAGCAGTTCTTC. This gives the protein CASSAIQGRDHNEQFF.

The V and J genes are TRBV12-5 and TRBJ2-1; 11 positions agree with TRBD2. The CDR3 extends over 18 amino acids. CDR1 and CDR2 (germline): LGHNT, FRNRAP. With 5 bases clipped from V and 5 bases from J, the junction kept 14 bases outside the gene matches. CDR3 bases: TGTGCTAGTGGTCCCGGGGGGACTAGCGGAAAGGGGCACAATGAGCAGTTCTTC. Protein: CASGPGGTSGKGHNEQFF.

This clonotype was seen repeatedly, ten times or more. V gene TRBV5-1 combines with J gene TRBJ2-7; 7 positions agree with TRBD2. CDR3 length: 15 residues. Germline assignment: CDR1 SGHRS and CDR2 YFSETQ. The J segment lost 2 bases and the V segment lost 0 bases, leaving 5 bases of the junction unmatched. The CDR3 region is CASSLGAGTTYEQYF. The DNA for the CDR3 is TGCGCCAGCAGCTTGGGGGCAGGGACTACCTACGAGCAGTACTTC.

This sequence joins TRBV30 and TRBJ2-3; D might be TRBD2 (5 bases). The length of the CDR3 is 12 residues. V was shortened by 4 bases and J by 2 bases, with 7 bases between the two germline ends. Germline V gene data show CDR1 as GTSNPN and CDR2 as SVGIG (reference sequence). CDR3 coding DNA: TGTGCCTGGATCGGGATCACAGATACGCAGTATTTT. Protein product: CAWIGITDTQYF.

This clonotype occurred many times. V gene TRBV12-3 or TRBV12-4 combines with J gene TRBJ1-1; no reliable D call. CDR3 length equals 11 residues. V lost 3 bases and J 6 bases, leaving 5 bases between the germline ends. This chain's CDR3 is CASSFGSEAFF. DNA for the CDR3: TGTGCCAGCAGTTTCGGGTCTGAAGCTTTCTTT.

This clonotype turned up a few times. This chain links TRBV28 with TRBJ1-1, with D uncertain. Germline lookup yields CDR1 MDHEN and CDR2 SYDVKM. The ends were cut back, 5 bases at V and 11 bases at J, with 18 bases in the middle. The CDR3 length is 13 residues. The CDR3 DNA reads as TGTGCCAGCAGTACCCTCTACGAGGGTGGCGCTTTCTTT. The encoded protein is CASSTLYEGGAFF. Full variable domain (outside the CDR3, taken from reference TRBV28 and TRBJ1-1): DVKVTQSSRYLVKRTGEKVFLECVQDMDHENMFWYRQDPGLGLRLIYFSYDVKMKEKGDIPEGYSVSREKKERFSLILESASTNQTSMYLCASSTLYEGGAFFGQGTRLTVV.

This clonotype was counted at least ten times. The rearrangement joins TRBV4-1 to TRBJ2-3, with 10 bases that match TRBD2. This CDR3 spans 15 amino acids. V was pared by 4 bases and J by 0 bases, with 1 base of the junction left unmatched. Germline V gene lookup returns CDR1 MGHRA and CDR2 YSYEKL. The DNA for the CDR3 is TGCGCCAGCAGCCGACTAGCGGGTAGCACAGATACGCAGTATTTT. It yields the protein CASSRLAGSTDTQYF.

This clonotype was picked up many times. The J gene is TRBJ1-1, the V gene TRBV20-1; a possible D gene is TRBD1 (5 bases). CDR3 size: 13 residues. Per germline, CDR1 DFQATT and CDR2 SNEGSKA (reference sequence). The V gene lost 2 bases and the J gene lost 4 bases, with 11 bases spanning the gap. CDR3 nucleotides: TGCAGTGCTAGATCCCGCAGGGTCACTGAAGCTTTCTTT. It encodes CSARSRRVTEAFF.

The chain employs TRBV30 and TRBJ2-2; TRBD1 matches 8 bases. V shed 5 bases, J shed 0 bases, and the junction held 5 bases outside the gene matches. The CDR3 length is 15 residues. The germline V gene encodes CDR1 GTSNPN and CDR2 SVGIG (reference sequence). As DNA, the CDR3 is TGTGCCTGGGCGACAGGGGCATCGAACACCGGGGAGCTGTTTTTT. It is translated as CAWATGASNTGELFF.

This clonotype was seen many times. The V and J genes are TRBV5-1 and TRBJ2-7, with 11 bases fitting TRBD2. Germline CDR1 and CDR2: SGHRS and YFSETQ. V lost 3 bases and J lost 4; bases outside the gene matches: 12. The CDR3 contains 17 residues. CDR3 sequence: CASSSGTSGGLNYEQYF. The CDR3 coding sequence is TGCGCCAGCAGCTCAGGAACTAGCGGGGGACTTAATTACGAGCAGTACTTC.

This rearrangement joins TRBV20-1 to TRBJ2-7; 8 bases agree with TRBD1. V trimming: 4 bases; J trimming: 1 base; junction bases outside the gene matches: 9. Germline assignment: CDR1 DFQATT and CDR2 SNEGSKA (reference sequence). This CDR3 is 15 amino acids long. The CDR3 bases are TGCAGTGCTACGAGGGTTGACAGGGGTTCCTACGAGCAGTACTTC. Protein sequence: CSATRVDRGSYEQYF.

The table lists this clonotype with a few counts. V is TRBV7-9 and J is TRBJ1-6, with 7 bases identical to TRBD1. The germline gives CDR1 SEHNR, CDR2 FQNEAQ (reference sequence). The ends lost 1 base at V and 8 bases at J; junction bases unmatched: 5. The length of the CDR3 is 15 residues. The DNA of the CDR3 is TGTGCCAGCAGCTTAGGACAGGGAGTCTATTCACCCCTCCACTTT. Its protein is CASSLGQGVYSPLHF.

The chain recombines TRBV21-1 with TRBJ2-3; TRBD2 is taken as the D call from the table, unchecked against the DNA. TRBV21-1 is an annotated pseudogene. CDR3 length: 17 amino acids. The CDR3 protein is CASSEPGEGACTDTQYF. CDR3 coding DNA: TGTGCCAGCAGCGAACCCGGGGAGGGAGCTTGCACAGATACGCAGTATTTT.

The chain carries TRBV6-1 and TRBJ2-7; D possibly corresponds to TRBD1 (6 bases). With 2 bases removed from V and 6 bases from J, the gap between germline ends came to 20 bases. This CDR3 contains 16 residues. Per germline, CDR1 MNHNS and CDR2 SASEGT. The CDR3, as DNA: TGTGCCAGCAGTGAAAGACAGGCCCCCACATGGGGCGAGCAGTACTTC. Translated: CASSERQAPTWGEQYF.

The V call is TRBV6-2 or TRBV6-3, the J call TRBJ2-6; D is ambiguous. CDR3 length: 17 residues. The V end was cut by 4 bases, the J end by 0 bases, with 13 bases between. Germline CDR1 and CDR2: MNHEY and SVGEGT. The CDR3 loop is CASSWSIDPSGANVLTF. The DNA for the CDR3 is TGTGCCAGCAGTTGGTCAATTGACCCCTCTGGGGCCAACGTCCTGACTTTC.

The chain joins TRBV4-1 to TRBJ2-7, with D uncertain. Germline V gives CDR1 MGHRA, CDR2 YSYEKL. The length of the CDR3 is 15 residues. V lost 1 base, J lost 0 bases, and 10 bases lay in between. The CDR3 DNA follows: TGCGCCAGCAGCCAAGTTCCCGGGTCCTCCTACGAGCAGTACTTC. It translates to CASSQVPGSSYEQYF.

This clonotype showed up just a few times. The rearrangement uses TRBV19 and TRBJ1-1; 10 bases line up with TRBD1. CDR1 LNHDA and CDR2 SQIVND come from the germline V gene (reference sequence). This CDR3 comprises 15 residues. V shed 6 bases and J 5 bases; nucleotides not matched to a gene: 9. Written as DNA, the CDR3 is TGTGCCAGTAGACCCCCGACAGGGGGCGAGACTGAAGCTTTCTTT. This codes for CASRPPTGGETEAFF.